The 10 T cell receptor beta chains given below trace back to one sample, sequenced in a study of PD-1 blockade in classical Hodgkin lymphoma. There was relapse after autologous stem cell transplantation in every patient, and there was variation in brentuximab vedotin exposure. Sequencing was performed with immunoSEQ multiplex PCR; in TCRdb, only in-frame clones are kept and a portion is missing. The repertoire holds roughly 97,000 clones, roughly 88% seen once, with 9.5% to 15% in the top ten. Sequenced here: peripheral blood mononuclear cells (PBMCs), sampled at baseline. The receptors shown here come from a human donor with classical Hodgkin lymphoma.

This chain joins TRBV2 and TRBJ2-2, with 10 bases fitting TRBD1. Germline CDR1 and CDR2: SNHLY and FYNNEI. V was pared by 8 bases and J by 1 base, with 1 base of the junction left unmatched. The CDR3 spans 14 residues. The CDR3 protein is CASRDRGNTGELFF. For the CDR3, the DNA is TGTGCCAGCCGGGACAGGGGGAACACCGGGGAGCTGTTTTTT.

The CDR3 loop is CASTRGRGNTEAFF. CDR3 coding DNA: TGCGCCAGCACCAGGGGGCGCGGTAACACTGAAGCTTTCTTT. The chain joins TRBV5-1 to TRBJ1-1, with 8 bases fitting TRBD1. CDR1 and CDR2 from the germline V gene are SGHRS and YFSETQ. The CDR3 runs 14 residues. Trimming removed 6 bases from V and 2 bases from J; junction bases left unmatched: 6.

This rearrangement joins TRBV19 to TRBJ1-1, with D uncertain. The CDR3 sequence is 13 residues long. Germline V gives CDR1 LNHDA, CDR2 SQIVND (reference sequence). V gave up 4 bases and J gave up 1 base, with 7 bases separating them. In DNA, the CDR3 is TGTGCCAGTAGTAATCATGAGAACACTGAAGCTTTCTTT. Its protein product is CASSNHENTEAFF.

The V gene is TRBV14, the J gene TRBJ2-7; TRBD1 is a possible D gene (6 bases). The CDR3 sequence is 14 residues long. The V end lost 2 bases, the J end lost 2 bases, and 10 bases lay between the germline ends. Germline V gene lookup returns CDR1 SGHDN and CDR2 FVKESK. CDR3 residues: CASSQNWGPYEQYF. As DNA, the CDR3 is TGTGCCAGCAGCCAAAATTGGGGGCCCTACGAGCAGTACTTC.

J is TRBJ2-7 and V is TRBV5-4, with 8 bases that match TRBD1. Germline-derived CDR1 and CDR2 are SGHNT and YYREEE (reference sequence). V was pared by 4 bases and J by 4 bases, with 10 bases of the junction left unmatched. This CDR3 region has 15 residues. The chain's CDR3 is CASSPNRGSLYEQYF. In DNA form, the CDR3 reads TGTGCCAGCAGCCCTAACAGGGGGTCCCTTTACGAGCAGTACTTC.

V usage is TRBV27 and J usage is TRBJ2-2; D is unresolved. With 1 base removed from V and 2 bases from J, the gap between germline ends came to 8 bases. Germline V gene sequence: CDR1 MNHEY, CDR2 SMNVEV (reference sequence). CDR3 length: 15 residues. The CDR3 region is CASSLLPVNTGELFF. CDR3 sequence (DNA): TGTGCCAGCAGTTTATTGCCAGTTAACACCGGGGAGCTGTTTTTT.

The chain links TRBV6-4 to TRBJ2-1; TRBD2 matches 10 bases. The CDR3 is made up of 17 amino acids. The germline gives CDR1 MRHNA, CDR2 SNTAGT. J gave up 5 bases and V 1 base, and 8 bases lay outside the gene matches. DNA of the CDR3: TGTGCCAGCAGTGACTGGGCCAGCGGGAGGGCCCACAATGAGCAGTTCTTC. This translates into CASSDWASGRAHNEQFF.

The genes are TRBV5-1 and TRBJ1-2; a weak D match, TRBD1 (6 bases). Germline CDR1 is SGHRS and CDR2 is YFSETQ. This CDR3 is 15 amino acids long. Trimming pared 0 bases from V and 5 bases from J, leaving 14 bases between. CDR3 region: CASSLDGRGNYGYTF. CDR3 coding DNA: TGCGCCAGCAGCTTGGACGGCAGGGGAAATTATGGCTACACCTTC.

The V call is TRBV5-1, the J call TRBJ1-4; TRBD1 might be the D (6 bases). Germline-derived CDR1 and CDR2 are SGHRS and YFSETQ. Deletions cut 4 bases from V and 5 bases from J, with 15 bases between. The CDR3 spans 15 residues. CDR3 DNA sequence: TGCGCCAGCAGCCCAGGGGCCGTCACCAATGAAAAACTGTTTTTT. Its protein is CASSPGAVTNEKLFF.

The chain uses TRBV2 and TRBJ2-3; no clear D gene. The germline gives CDR1 SNHLY, CDR2 FYNNEI. The CDR3 loop spans 11 amino acids. V was trimmed by 4 bases and J by 6 bases, leaving 5 bases between them. The CDR3 protein is CASSVLDTQYF. CDR3 bases: TGTGCCAGCAGTGTGCTTGATACGCAGTATTTT.